One and the same sample provided the 9 T cell receptor beta chains below, sequenced in a study of T cell repertoires in cytomegalovirus infection. TCRdb itself ran the reads through MiXCR, one entry per CDR3 protein. The table includes nearly 650,000 distinct CDR3 sequences, 20% to 30% detected once. The material sequenced was CD8+ T cells from PBMCs. The receptors derive from a human donor in good health (CMV status not recorded). Some clones in this sample may be carry-over from other donors' samples.

The J gene is TRBJ1-2, the V gene TRBV7-9; D unclear. V dropped 5 bases and J dropped 9 bases, with 13 bases sitting between them. The CDR3 spans 12 residues. CDR1 and CDR2 from the germline V gene are SEHNR and FQNEAQ (reference sequence). The CDR3 sequence is CASSPDWSSYTF. For the CDR3, the DNA is TGTGCCAGCAGCCCCGACTGGTCGAGCTACACCTTC.

The chain uses TRBV6-5 and TRBJ1-1; weak D call: TRBD1 (6 bases). Trimming left V 0 bases short and J 9 bases short, with 11 bases between. Germline V gene lookup returns CDR1 MNHEY and CDR2 SVGAGI. The CDR3 runs to 13 residues. CDR3 bases: TGTGCCAGCAGTTACTCAACGGGACAACAAGCTTTCTTT. Translated, it gives CASSYSTGQQAFF.

The chain combines TRBV20-1 with TRBJ2-5; D remains ambiguous. Trimming left V 0 bases short and J 5 bases short, with 4 bases between. The V gene's germline CDR1 is DFQATT and CDR2 SNEGSKA (reference sequence). This CDR3 region has 11 residues. The CDR3 is CSAREIETQYF. As DNA, the CDR3 is TGCAGTGCTAGAGAGATCGAGACCCAGTACTTC.

The sample holds many counts of this clonotype. This chain uses TRBV7-8 with TRBJ2-1; perhaps TRBD1 as D (6 bases). This CDR3 contains 14 residues. Germline CDR1 reads SGHVS; CDR2 reads FQNEAQ. The ends were cut back, 4 bases at V and 4 bases at J, with 11 bases in the middle. DNA for the CDR3: TGTGCCAGCAGCTGGGCAGGGGCGTACAATGAGCAGTTCTTC. Amino acid sequence: CASSWAGAYNEQFF.

V gene TRBV6-2 or TRBV6-3 combines with J gene TRBJ2-7; 7 bases match TRBD1. The CDR3 is 14 residues long. CDR1 is MNHEY and CDR2 is SVGEGT in the germline V gene. With V trimmed by 2 bases and J by 3 bases, 4 bases remained unmatched. The CDR3 nucleotides are TGTGCCAGCAGTTACGGTGGGACAGTCTACGAGCAGTACGTC. Protein product: CASSYGGTVYEQYV.

Here the CDR3 reads CASSSGGQGNTEAFF. CDR3 DNA sequence: TGTGCCAGCAGCTCTGGGGGACAGGGGAACACTGAAGCTTTCTTT. J is TRBJ1-1 and V is TRBV5-6; 9 positions match TRBD1. This CDR3 has 15 residues. Germline V CDR1 and CDR2: SGHDT, YYEEEE. V lost 3 bases and J lost 1; bases outside the gene matches: 4.

CDR3 sequence reads: CASKTRGENEQFF. In nucleotides, the CDR3 is TGTGCCAGCAAAACCAGGGGGGAGAATGAGCAGTTCTTC. The V call is TRBV11-3, the J call TRBJ2-1; TRBD1 is a possible D gene (7 bases). V dropped 7 bases and J dropped 7 bases, with 14 bases sitting between them. The CDR3 covers 13 residues. Per the germline V gene, CDR1 is SGHNT and CDR2 is YENEEA. The full variable domain, its missing parts supplied by reference TRBV11-3 and TRBJ2-1, is EAGVVQSPRYKIIEKKQPVAFWCNPISGHNTLYWYLQNLGQGPELLIRYENEEAVDDSQLPKDRFSAERLKGVDSTLKIQPAELGDSAVYLCASKTRGENEQFFGPGTRLTVL.

This clonotype was seen a handful of times. This chain connects TRBV29-1 to TRBJ2-3; maybe TRBD2 (6 bases). V lost 3 bases to trimming and J lost 4 bases, with 14 bases between them. CDR1 SQVTM and CDR2 ANQGSEA come from the germline V gene. This CDR3 is built from 14 residues. The CDR3 region is CSVDRQGGADTQYF. Written as DNA, the CDR3 is TGCAGCGTTGATCGGCAGGGAGGCGCAGATACGCAGTATTTT.

The chain joins TRBV20-1 to TRBJ2-1; the match to TRBD2 covers 10 bases. The CDR3 length is 15 residues. J gave up 2 bases and V 5 bases, and 6 bases lay outside the gene matches. Germline V lookup: CDR1 DFQATT, CDR2 SNEGSKA (reference sequence). The CDR3 is CSAWLAGVTYNEQFF. The CDR3, as DNA: TGCAGTGCTTGGCTAGCGGGGGTCACCTACAATGAGCAGTTCTTC.